The clone carrying this T cell receptor (beta chain) was picked up many times. Thyroid surgery was preceded by no treatment in any patient. This CDR3 comprises 14 residues. Per the germline V gene, CDR1 is MNHNS and CDR2 is SASEGT. Trimming at V came to 5 bases and at J to 5 bases, leaving 5 bases not matched to a gene. TCRdb recomputed clones from the PCR reads via MiXCR. There are about 20,000 clones in the sample; approximately 16% occur only once, and 10% lies in the top ten. The data derive from a study of metastatic and nonmetastatic thyroid tumors. Across the study: Patients with malignant and benign thyroid disease provided blood and tumor or nodule tissue, whose repertoires were compared.

Sequencing input: tumor tissue. The receptor's source is a female donor with papillary thyroid cancer or a benign thyroid nodule (not recorded which). Some clones in this sample may be carry-over from other donors' samples. This chain connects TRBV6-1 to TRBJ1-5; 8 positions match TRBD1. The CDR3 loop reads CASSRTGRDQPQHF. The CDR3 DNA sequence: TGTGCCAGCAGTCGGACAGGGAGGGATCAGCCCCAGCATTTT.